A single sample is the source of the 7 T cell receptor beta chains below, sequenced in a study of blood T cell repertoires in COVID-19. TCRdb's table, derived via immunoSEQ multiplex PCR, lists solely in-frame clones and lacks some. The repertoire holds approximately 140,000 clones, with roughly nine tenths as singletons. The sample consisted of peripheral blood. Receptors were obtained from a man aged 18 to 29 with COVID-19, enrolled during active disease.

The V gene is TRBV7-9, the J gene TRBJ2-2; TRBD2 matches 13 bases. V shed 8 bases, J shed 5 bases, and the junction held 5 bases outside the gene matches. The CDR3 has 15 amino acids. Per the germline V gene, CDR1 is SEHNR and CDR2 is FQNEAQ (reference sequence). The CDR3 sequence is CASQTSGRYTGELFF. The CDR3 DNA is TGTGCCAGCCAGACTAGCGGGAGGTATACCGGGGAGCTGTTTTTT.

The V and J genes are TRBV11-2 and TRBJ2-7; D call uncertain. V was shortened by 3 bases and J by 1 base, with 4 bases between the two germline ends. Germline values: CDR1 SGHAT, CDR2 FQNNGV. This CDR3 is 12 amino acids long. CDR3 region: CASSFRSYEQYF. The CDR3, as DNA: TGTGCCAGCAGCTTTAGATCCTACGAGCAGTACTTC.

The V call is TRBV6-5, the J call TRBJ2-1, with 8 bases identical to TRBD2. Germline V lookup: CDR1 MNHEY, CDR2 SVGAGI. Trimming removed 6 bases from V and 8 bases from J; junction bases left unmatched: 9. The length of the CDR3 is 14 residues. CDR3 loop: CASSLSGKVYEQFF. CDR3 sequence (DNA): TGTGCCAGCAGCCTTAGCGGGAAGGTCTATGAGCAGTTCTTC.

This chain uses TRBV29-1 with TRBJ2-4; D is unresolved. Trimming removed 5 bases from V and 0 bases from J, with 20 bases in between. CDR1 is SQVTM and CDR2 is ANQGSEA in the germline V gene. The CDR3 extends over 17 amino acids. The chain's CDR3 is CSVSGAATPLAKNIQYF. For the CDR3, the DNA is TGCAGCGTTTCTGGAGCCGCGACCCCATTAGCCAAAAACATTCAGTACTTC. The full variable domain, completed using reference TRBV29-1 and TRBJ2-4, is SAVISQKPSRDICQRGTSLTIQCQVDSQVTMMFWYRQQPGQSLTLIATANQGSEATYESGFVIDKFPISRPNLTFSTLTVSNMSPEDSSIYLCSVSGAATPLAKNIQYFGAGTRLSVL.

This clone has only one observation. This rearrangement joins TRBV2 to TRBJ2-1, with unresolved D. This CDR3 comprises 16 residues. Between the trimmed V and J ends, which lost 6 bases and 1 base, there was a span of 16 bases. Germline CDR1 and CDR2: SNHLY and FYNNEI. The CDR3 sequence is CASSAPEYVSYNEQFF. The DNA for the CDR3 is TGTGCCAGCAGCGCCCCTGAGTATGTGTCCTACAATGAGCAGTTCTTC.

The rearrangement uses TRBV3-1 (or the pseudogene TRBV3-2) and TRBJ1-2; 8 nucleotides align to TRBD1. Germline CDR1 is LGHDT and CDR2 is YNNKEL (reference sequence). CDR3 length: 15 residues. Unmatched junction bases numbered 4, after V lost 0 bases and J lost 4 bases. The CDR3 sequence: CASSQDDTGGYGYTF. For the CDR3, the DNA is TGTGCCAGCAGCCAAGATGATACAGGGGGCTATGGCTACACCTTC.

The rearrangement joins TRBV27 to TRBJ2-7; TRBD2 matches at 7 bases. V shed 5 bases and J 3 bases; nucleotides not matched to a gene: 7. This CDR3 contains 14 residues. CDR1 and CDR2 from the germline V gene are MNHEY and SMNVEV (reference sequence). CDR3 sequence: CASSPGTMGYEQYF. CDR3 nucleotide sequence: TGTGCCAGCAGTCCGGGGACTATGGGCTACGAGCAGTACTTC.